The 21 T cell receptor beta chains in this list originate from one sample, sequenced in a study of cytomegalovirus exposure and HLA in healthy donors (TCRdb year 2017). The library came from the immunoSEQ multiplex PCR assay. A mixture of 60 forward primers for TCR Vbeta segments and 13 reverse primers for TCR Jbeta segments was used in the multiplex PCR. In its TCRdb copy, this immuneACCESS table keeps in-frame sequences only and misses some clones. Where compared with another copy, unresolved V genes explain less than half of these, and the others have no known cause. Within this sample are roughly 150,000 clones, with around 83% of them counted one time only. The ten largest make up around 4.1% of the sample. The source material was PBMCs. The receptors derive from a man aged 45-65 years in good health and CMV-seropositive.

The chain joins TRBV7-9 to TRBJ1-2; unclear D gene. V shed 4 bases and J shed 4 bases, with 7 bases lying between them. Germline CDR1 and CDR2: SEHNR and FQNEAQ (reference sequence). This CDR3 spans 12 amino acids. This CDR3 reads CASSSTLYGYTF. In DNA, the CDR3 is TGTGCCAGCAGCTCGACACTCTATGGCTACACCTTC.

On this clone itself: An end of the junction does not agree with germline; a read error may underlie this. The V gene is TRBV27, the J gene TRBJ2-5; tentative D call: TRBD1 (6 bases). The CDR3 is 15 residues long. Germline V gene data show CDR1 as MNHEY and CDR2 as SMNVEV (reference sequence). The CDR3 reads CATVSPGQHTERLDF. The CDR3 coding sequence is TGTGCCACCGTTTCCCCGGGACAACATACAGAGCGATTGGACTTC.

The rearrangement links TRBV7-9 to TRBJ2-1; the match to TRBD2 covers 8 bases. Germline V gives CDR1 SEHNR, CDR2 FQNEAQ (reference sequence). This CDR3 has 16 amino acids. J was trimmed by 7 bases and V by 5 bases; bases with no gene match: 13. CDR3 DNA: TGTGCCAGCAGCCCCCGTAGCGGGAAAAGTAAGAATGAGCAGTTCTTC. It specifies CASSPRSGKSKNEQFF.

This clone was detected only a few times. The chain combines TRBV6-1 with TRBJ1-5; D ambiguous. Germline V CDR1 and CDR2: MNHNS, SASEGT. V lost 0 bases and J 0 bases, leaving 3 bases between the germline ends. This CDR3 has 14 amino acids. CDR3 nucleotides: TGTGCCAGCAGTGAAGCGTATAGCAATCAGCCCCAGCATTTT. It yields the protein CASSEAYSNQPQHF.

This clone is a singleton in its sample. The chain employs TRBV7-9 and TRBJ1-2; TRBD1 might be the D (5 bases). The CDR3 is 13 residues long. With 7 bases removed from V and 0 bases from J, the gap between germline ends came to 9 bases. Germline V CDR1 and CDR2: SEHNR, FQNEAQ (reference sequence). The CDR3 DNA is TGTGCCAGCACCTGGGGGGCTAACTATGGCTACACCTTC. Translating it yields CASTWGANYGYTF.

This chain uses TRBV4-2 with TRBJ1-1; 7 bases match TRBD1. The junction had 11 bases not matched to a gene; V was cut back by 4 bases and J by 6 bases. This CDR3 comprises 15 residues. The germline gives CDR1 LGHNA, CDR2 YNFKEQ. CDR3 DNA sequence: TGTGCCAGCAGCCGACGTAGGGACAGACTCTCTGAAGCTTTCTTT. It specifies CASSRRRDRLSEAFF.

This clone has only one observation. The chain couples TRBV9 to TRBJ2-5, with D possibly matching TRBD2 (5 bases). The CDR3 totals 14 residues. V lost 5 bases and J lost 5, with 16 bases in between. Germline V gene data show CDR1 as SGDLS and CDR2 as YYNGEE. The CDR3 region has the DNA TGTGCCAGCAGTACTAGAGACTTGCCCGAGACCCAGTACTTC. Translating it yields CASSTRDLPETQYF.

This clone came up once. CDR3 sequence: CASSLEGGETQYF. The CDR3 nucleotides read TGTGCCAGCAGCTTAGAGGGAGGAGAGACCCAGTACTTC. The V and J genes are TRBV13 and TRBJ2-5, with D tentatively TRBD2 (6 bases). This CDR3 region has 13 residues. The V gene lost 1 base and the J gene lost 4 bases, with 7 bases spanning the gap. The V gene's germline CDR1 is PRHDT and CDR2 FYEKMQ (reference sequence).

The chain recombines TRBV28 with TRBJ2-1; D gene ambiguous. The CDR3 is 14 residues long. The ends were cut back, 5 bases at V and 2 bases at J, with 10 bases in the middle. Germline V gene lookup returns CDR1 MDHEN and CDR2 SYDVKM. The CDR3 is CASSSSDTYNEQFF. For the CDR3, the DNA is TGTGCCAGCAGTAGCAGTGACACCTACAATGAGCAGTTCTTC.

The chain uses TRBV19 and TRBJ1-4; a possible D gene is TRBD1 (6 bases). V was trimmed by 5 bases and J by 6 bases, leaving 10 bases between them. Germline CDR1 and CDR2: LNHDA and SQIVND (reference sequence). This CDR3 has 13 residues. The CDR3 DNA reads TGTGCCAGTAGTTTCGGGGGGCATGAAAAACTGTTTTTT. Amino acids: CASSFGGHEKLFF.

Remarks on this clone: One end of the junction does not line up with germline, which may come from a read error. V gene TRBV7-3 combines with J gene TRBJ2-1; 8 positions match TRBD2. The CDR3 sequence is 14 residues long. CDR1 and CDR2 from the germline V gene are SGHTA and FQGTGA. In DNA, the CDR3 is TGTGCTAGCAACTTGACGGGAGGGAGCTATGAGCAGTTCTTC. Its translation: CASNLTGGSYEQFF.

The V call is TRBV9, the J call TRBJ1-1; the match to TRBD1 covers 10 bases. V was pared by 3 bases and J by 5 bases, with 10 bases of the junction left unmatched. The germline CDR1 and CDR2 sequences are SGDLS and YYNGEE. The CDR3 has 16 residues. The CDR3 DNA reads as TGTGCCAGCAGCGAGGGACAGGGGAGAGGTAGGACTGAAGCTTTCTTT. Translating gives CASSEGQGRGRTEAFF.

The chain joins TRBV15 to TRBJ1-5; D is undetermined. CDR1 LNHNV and CDR2 YYDKDF come from the germline V gene (reference sequence). V lost 2 bases, J lost 5 bases, and 4 bases lay in between. This CDR3 region has 12 residues. CDR3 coding DNA: TGTGCCACCAGCAGATCCGATCAGCCCCAGCATTTT. This encodes CATSRSDQPQHF.

V gene TRBV9 combines with J gene TRBJ1-2; D perhaps matches TRBD1 (6 bases). Trimming cost V 3 bases and J 11 bases, with 20 bases left between them. This CDR3 region has 14 residues. Germline values: CDR1 SGDLS, CDR2 YYNGEE. CDR3 sequence (DNA): TGTGCCAGCAGCGATCGACAGGCGGCTATTGAATACACCTTC. It is translated as CASSDRQAAIEYTF.

The gene calls are TRBV19 and TRBJ1-4, with D hard to call. Germline loops: CDR1 LNHDA, CDR2 SQIVND (reference sequence). V was clipped by 6 bases and J by 7 bases, with 18 bases between them. The CDR3 spans 15 residues. The DNA of the CDR3 is TGTGCCAGTAGCGCAACGGTGATTGTGAGTGAAAAACTGTTTTTT. Residues: CASSATVIVSEKLFF.

Only a few counts were recorded for this clone. The gene calls are TRBV5-4 and TRBJ2-1, with 8 positions matching TRBD2. After removal of 4 bases from V and 0 bases from J, the junction contained 6 bases not matched to a gene. This CDR3 spans 16 amino acids. CDR1 and CDR2 from the germline V gene are SGHNT and YYREEE (reference sequence). CDR3 sequence: CASSPLSGSSYNEQFF. For the CDR3, the DNA is TGTGCCAGCAGCCCCCTGAGCGGGAGCTCCTACAATGAGCAGTTCTTC.

The rearrangement links TRBV4-1 to TRBJ1-4; the match to TRBD1 covers 8 bases. The CDR3 has 18 amino acids. The V and J ends lost 1 base and 4 bases, in that order; junction bases with no gene match: 11. CDR1 is MGHRA and CDR2 is YSYEKL in the germline V gene. The CDR3 protein is CASSQGPGRGPINEKLFF. CDR3 nucleotides: TGCGCCAGCAGCCAAGGCCCCGGCAGGGGGCCCATTAATGAAAAACTGTTTTTT.

The chain employs TRBV19 and TRBJ2-7; 7 nucleotides agree with TRBD1. The V gene end was trimmed by 3 bases and the J gene end by 5 bases; junction bases not matched to a gene: 10. The length of the CDR3 is 15 residues. CDR1 is LNHDA and CDR2 is SQIVND in the germline V gene (reference sequence). The CDR3 region is CASSITGQSINEQYF. The CDR3 coding sequence is TGTGCCAGTAGTATCACGGGACAGTCGATTAACGAGCAGTACTTC.

The V and J genes are TRBV28 and TRBJ2-5, with D unclear. The J call may be wrong; the DNA end is better matched by TRBJ2-7. The CDR3 consists of 12 residues. Germline CDR1 is MDHEN and CDR2 is SYDVKM. CDR3 sequence: CASSLTNYEQYF. The CDR3 DNA sequence: TGTGCCAGCAGTTTAACCAACTACGAGCAGTACTTC.

The chain combines TRBV11-2 with TRBJ2-1; D remains ambiguous. The CDR3 is 14 amino acids. Germline-derived CDR1 and CDR2 are SGHAT and FQNNGV. The ends were cut back, 6 bases at V and 1 base at J, with 10 bases in the middle. The CDR3 is CASSSIGSYNEQFF. In nucleotides, the CDR3 is TGTGCCAGCAGTAGTATCGGTTCCTACAATGAGCAGTTCTTC. The full variable domain, with the rest looked up from reference TRBV11-2 and TRBJ2-1, is EAGVAQSPRYKIIEKRQSVAFWCNPISGHATLYWYQQILGQGPKLLIQFQNNGVVDDSQLPKDRFSAERLKGVDSTLKIQPAKLEDSAVYLCASSSIGSYNEQFFGPGTRLTVL.

The V gene is TRBV10-3, the J gene TRBJ2-7, with TRBD2 matching 13 bases. In germline, CDR1 is ENHRY, CDR2 SYGVKD. Unmatched junction bases numbered 1, after V lost 8 bases and J lost 3 bases. The CDR3 is made up of 13 amino acids. The CDR3 is CAIGTSGVYEQYF. The CDR3 DNA is TGTGCCATCGGGACTAGCGGGGTCTACGAGCAGTACTTC.